The TCR beta chain described here comes from a study of neurological immune-mediated disorders. Broader study findings: No sharing of CDR3 amino acid sequences was observed among expanded clones across subjects, suggesting private repertoires in all groups.

V lost 0 bases and J 4 bases, leaving 12 bases between the germline ends. CDR3 length: 15 residues. CDR1 and CDR2 (germline): LNHNV, YYDKDF (reference sequence). This clonotype has ten or more counts. What it recognizes is unknown. Input was some 1 million sorted T cells, either CD4+ or CD8+. It was by 5'RACE with 10-nucleotide random UMIs that the cDNA was made. Sequencing runs each yielded over 160 million TCR-beta sequences from 15-18 subjects. TCRdb itself ran the 5' RACE reads through MiXCR, one entry per CDR3 protein. The sample has some 47,000 distinct CDR3 sequences, more than 5% seen once; the top ten hold about 0.57%.

Sequenced input: CD4+ T cells from blood. The sequence derives from a woman aged 40 to 55 in good health. The chain combines TRBV15 with TRBJ2-5, with unresolved D. The CDR3 region has the DNA TGTGCCACCAGCAGAGATCATGTGGGAAGAGAGACCCAGTACTTC. This sequence encodes CATSRDHVGRETQYF.